The 7 T cell receptor beta chains presented below share a single source sample, sequenced in a study of T cells in Graves' hyperthyroidism and ophthalmopathy. Authors of the study amplified TCR beta CDR3 regions from RNA transcripts. The TCR CDR3 was amplified in a first-round RT-PCR using the HTBI primer set. Using its own MiXCR run on the multiplex PCR reads, TCRdb lists one record per CDR3 protein. The sample has roughly 280,000 distinct CDR3 sequences; 15% to 20% are singletons. Sequenced: blood. The receptors shown here come from an older woman with Graves' ophthalmopathy.

This chain links TRBV20-1 with TRBJ1-5, with D perhaps matching TRBD1 (6 bases). The CDR3 totals 13 residues. V was trimmed by 5 bases and J by 4 bases, leaving 12 bases between them. In germline, CDR1 is DFQATT, CDR2 SNEGSKA (reference sequence). CDR3 sequence (DNA): TGCAGTGCTCGCCGGGACACTAATCAGCCCCAGCATTTT. It encodes CSARRDTNQPQHF.

V gene TRBV6-2 or TRBV6-3 combines with J gene TRBJ2-5; D ambiguous. V gave up 6 bases and J gave up 5 bases, with 10 bases separating them. CDR3 length: 12 amino acids. CDR1 MNHEY and CDR2 SVGEGT come from the germline V gene. The CDR3 loop reads CASSHNPETQYF. CDR3 DNA sequence: TGTGCCAGCAGCCACAACCCGGAGACCCAGTACTTC.

There are many counts of this clonotype. The chain is built from TRBV28 and TRBJ2-5; D perhaps matches TRBD1 (7 bases). The V end was cut by 4 bases, the J end by 1 base, with 16 bases between. The CDR3 has 16 amino acids. The V gene's germline CDR1 is MDHEN and CDR2 SYDVKM. CDR3 protein: CASSSLGGQSQETQYF. The CDR3 bases are TGTGCCAGCAGTTCCCTGGGGGGACAGAGCCAAGAGACCCAGTACTTC.

This clonotype was picked up many times. Here the CDR3 reads CASSTRDSNQPQHF. For the CDR3, the DNA is TGTGCCAGCAGTACACGGGACAGCAATCAGCCCCAGCATTTT. V and J are TRBV12-3 or TRBV12-4 and TRBJ1-5, with TRBD1 as a possible D gene (5 bases). V was clipped by 5 bases and J by 1 base, with 9 bases between them. This CDR3 has 14 residues.

This clonotype was picked up many times. The chain uses TRBV6-2 or TRBV6-3 and TRBJ2-1; D not resolved. The CDR3 is 13 amino acids. The V end lost 7 bases, the J end lost 2 bases, and 9 bases lay between the germline ends. In germline, CDR1 is MNHEY, CDR2 SVGEGT. This CDR3 reads CASTAGTYNEQFF. Written as DNA, the CDR3 is TGTGCCAGCACGGCCGGTACCTACAATGAGCAGTTCTTC.

This clonotype was picked up many times. The V and J genes are TRBV10-3 and TRBJ1-2, with D possibly being TRBD1 (5 bases). This CDR3 comprises 12 residues. Deletions cut 5 bases from V and 5 bases from J, with 9 bases between. In germline, CDR1 is ENHRY, CDR2 SYGVKD. CDR3 in amino acids: CAISTGTYGYTF. CDR3 DNA sequence: TGTGCCATCAGTACAGGAACTTATGGCTACACCTTC.

In this sample, this clonotype turned up many times. The V call is TRBV18, the J call TRBJ2-2; tentatively, D is TRBD1 (6 bases). Germline loops: CDR1 KGHSH, CDR2 LQKENI. V dropped 6 bases and J dropped 0 bases, with 14 bases sitting between them. The CDR3 sequence is 16 residues long. In nucleotides, the CDR3 is TGTGCCAGCTCTCCAGGCAGGGGCGCGAACACCGGGGAGCTGTTTTTT. Its protein is CASSPGRGANTGELFF.